This is a list of T cell receptor beta chains from one sample in a study of early T cells in non-severe SARS-CoV-2 infection. TCRdb passed the 5' RACE reads through MiXCR, listing each CDR3 protein once. The sample has more than 65,000 distinct CDR3 sequences; approximately 15% are singletons. Sequencing was performed on whole blood, taken at baseline. These receptors were taken from an adult who was a healthcare worker with PCR-confirmed SARS-CoV-2 infection or an uninfected control (not recorded which). The CDR3 runs from the conserved cysteine through the conserved F or W.

j_gene | v_gene | len | CDR3aa
TRBJ2-5 | TRBV7-9 | 13 | CASSRASGETQYF
TRBJ2-1 | TRBV11-3 | 15 | CASSLTGGNYNEQFF
TRBJ1-6 | TRBV5-1 | 16 | CASSFQGTSGNSPLHF
TRBJ2-3 | TRBV7-8 | 17 | CASSLSGTRLSTDTQYF
TRBJ2-5 | TRBV4-2 | 15 | CASSRQDSNQETQYF
TRBJ1-2 | TRBV19 | 13 | CASSMDRIYGYTF
TRBJ2-7 | TRBV7-9 | 15 | CASSLIYGSSYEQYF
TRBJ1-1 | TRBV12-3/TRBV12-4 | 11 | CASILNTEAFF
TRBJ1-1 | TRBV4-2 | 15 | CASSQDRAGLAEAFF
TRBJ2-3 | TRBV6-5 | 11 | CASSNGDTQYF
TRBJ2-3 | TRBV7-2 | 16 | CASSLIAGARADTQYF
TRBJ2-7 | TRBV7-2 | 13 | CASSYGLSRGQYF
TRBJ2-4 | TRBV27 | 11 | CASSWGDIQYF
TRBJ1-1 | TRBV30 | 12 | CAWSAGLTEAFF
TRBJ2-7 | TRBV27 | 14 | CASSLQGDYYEQYF
TRBJ2-7 | TRBV6-5 | 15 | CASSYPPGQGGEQYF
TRBJ2-2 | TRBV12-3/TRBV12-4 | 12 | CASSFPPGELFF
TRBJ2-7 | TRBV18 | 15 | CASSPPGTGNNEQYF
TRBJ2-1 | TRBV2 | 15 | CASRRGGGRLDEQFF
TRBJ2-7 | TRBV5-4 | 14 | CASSKYRSSYEQYF
TRBJ2-3 | TRBV4-1 | 16 | CASSLGGRLGLDTQYF
TRBJ2-7 | TRBV7-2 | 14 | CASSLDLAVGKQYF
TRBJ2-2 | TRBV5-1 | 14 | CASSFTANTGELFF
TRBJ1-3 | TRBV30 | 17 | CAWRRRLGGGSGNTIYF
TRBJ2-3 | TRBV20-1 | 13 | CSASRVARDTQYF
TRBJ2-7 | TRBV27 | 14 | CASSPGPLSYEQYF
TRBJ2-2 | TRBV9 | 13 | CASSVVGAGELFF
TRBJ2-2 | TRBV7-3 | 14 | CASSPGLNTGELFF
TRBJ2-7 | TRBV28 | 14 | CASRDGEEAYEQYF
TRBJ2-5 | TRBV28 | 14 | CASRGQGGGETQYF
TRBJ2-5 | TRBV7-9 | 14 | CASTLSRGRETQYF
TRBJ2-5 | TRBV7-8 | 15 | CASRFLGQGSETQYF
TRBJ1-2 | TRBV12-3/TRBV12-4 | 16 | CASSLVLGPILYGYTF
TRBJ2-1 | TRBV18 | 16 | CASSPPKLAGGSEQFF
TRBJ2-5 | TRBV28 | 13 | CASSFSSLETQYF
TRBJ2-5 | TRBV11-2 | 15 | CASSFNPSGQETQYF
TRBJ2-7 | TRBV2 | 13 | CASNRDRVYEQYF
TRBJ2-5 | TRBV6-6 | 12 | CASSPRRETQYF
TRBJ2-4 | TRBV6-6 | 15 | CASTLGQGVKNIQYF
TRBJ1-2 | TRBV27 | 14 | CASSATGGDYGYTF
TRBJ2-1 | TRBV9 | 14 | CASKSGSLFGEQFF
TRBJ1-1 | TRBV5-4 | 14 | CASSTGQLNTEAFF
TRBJ2-5 | TRBV20-1 | 14 | CSARDGQSQETQYF
TRBJ2-1 | TRBV11-3 | 15 | CASSLEGRSYNEQFF
TRBJ2-7 | TRBV20-1 | 14 | CSASLSSGGYEQYF
TRBJ1-5 | TRBV7-9 | 20 | CASSHVLGTGGIYSNQPQHF
TRBJ2-6 | TRBV6-1 | 14 | CASSEGTGANVLTF
TRBJ1-1 | TRBV5-1 | 15 | CASSLDRGRDTEAFF